Described below is a single T cell receptor beta chain sequence and its context. The junction had 9 bases not matched to a gene; V was cut back by 6 bases and J by 8 bases. CDR1 and CDR2 (germline): MNHEY, SVGAGI. The CDR3 sequence is 13 residues long. TCR beta chains were sequenced at survey level with immunoSEQ. This table comes from immunoSEQ multiplex PCR, and its TCRdb copy is limited to in-frame clones, with some not included. Among about 68,000 clones listed, around 95% were seen once. Sequenced material: PBMCs. This chain connects TRBV6-5 to TRBJ1-2; 7 nucleotides agree with TRBD1. This clonotype was obtained from a middle-aged man with rheumatoid arthritis. In nucleotides, the CDR3 is TGTGCCAGCAGCATCTCCAGGGGGAAAGGCTACACCTTC. Its translation: CASSISRGKGYTF.